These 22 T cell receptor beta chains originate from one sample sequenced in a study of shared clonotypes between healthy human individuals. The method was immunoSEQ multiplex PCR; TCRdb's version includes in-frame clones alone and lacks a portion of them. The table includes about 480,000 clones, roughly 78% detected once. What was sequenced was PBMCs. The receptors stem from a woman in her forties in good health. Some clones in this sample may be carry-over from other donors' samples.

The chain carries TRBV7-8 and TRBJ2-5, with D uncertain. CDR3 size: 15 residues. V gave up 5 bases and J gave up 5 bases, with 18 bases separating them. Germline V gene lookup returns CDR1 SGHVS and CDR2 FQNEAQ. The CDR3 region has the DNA TGTGCCAGCAGCCCCCGTGATAGCTTGGGGGAGACCCAGTACTTC. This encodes CASSPRDSLGETQYF.

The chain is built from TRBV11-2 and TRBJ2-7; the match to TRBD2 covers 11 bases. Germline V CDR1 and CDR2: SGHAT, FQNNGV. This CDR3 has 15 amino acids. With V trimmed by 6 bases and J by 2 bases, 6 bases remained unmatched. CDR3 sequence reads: CASRPISGRAYEQYF. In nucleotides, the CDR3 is TGTGCCAGCAGACCGATTAGCGGGAGGGCCTACGAGCAGTACTTC.

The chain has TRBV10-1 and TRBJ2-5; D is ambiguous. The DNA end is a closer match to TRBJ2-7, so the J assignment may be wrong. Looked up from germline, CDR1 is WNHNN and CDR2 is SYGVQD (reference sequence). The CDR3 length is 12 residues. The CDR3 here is CASSESGYEQYF. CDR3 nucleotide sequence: TGCGCCAGCAGTGAGTCAGGCTACGAGCAGTACTTC.

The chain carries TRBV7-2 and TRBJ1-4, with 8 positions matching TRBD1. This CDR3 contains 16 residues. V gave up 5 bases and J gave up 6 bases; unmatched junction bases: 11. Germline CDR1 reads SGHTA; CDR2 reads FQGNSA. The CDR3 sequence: CASSPEGDRLDEKLFF. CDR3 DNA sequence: TGTGCCAGCAGCCCCGAGGGGGACAGGTTGGATGAAAAACTGTTTTTT.

CDR3 bases: TGTGCCAGCAGCTTAGTGGGAGTGGGGACTGAAGCTTTCTTT. This gives the protein CASSLVGVGTEAFF. This chain connects TRBV7-2 to TRBJ1-1; no firm D call. Trimming pared 1 base from V and 5 bases from J, leaving 11 bases between. CDR1 is SGHTA, CDR2 FQGNSA, per germline. The CDR3 length is 14 residues.

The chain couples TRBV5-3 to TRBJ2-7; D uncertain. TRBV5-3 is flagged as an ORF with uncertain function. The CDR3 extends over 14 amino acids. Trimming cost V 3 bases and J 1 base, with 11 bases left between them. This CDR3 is CARSCKGRSYEQYF. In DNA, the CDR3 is TGTGCCAGAAGCTGTAAAGGCCGTTCCTACGAGCAGTACTTC.

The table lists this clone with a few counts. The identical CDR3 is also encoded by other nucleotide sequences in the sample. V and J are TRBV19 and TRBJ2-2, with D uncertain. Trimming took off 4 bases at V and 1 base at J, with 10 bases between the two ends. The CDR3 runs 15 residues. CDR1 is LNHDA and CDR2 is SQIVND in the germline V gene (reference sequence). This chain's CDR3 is CASSKGSGNTGELFF. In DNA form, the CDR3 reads TGTGCCAGTAGTAAAGGTTCGGGGAACACCGGGGAGCTGTTTTTT.

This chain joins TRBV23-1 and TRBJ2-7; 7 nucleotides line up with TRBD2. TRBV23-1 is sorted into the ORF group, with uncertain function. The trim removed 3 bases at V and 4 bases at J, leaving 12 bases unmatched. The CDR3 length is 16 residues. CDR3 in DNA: TGCGCCAGCAGTCACCAAGAGCGGGGTAAACCGTACGAGCAGTACTTC. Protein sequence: CASSHQERGKPYEQYF.

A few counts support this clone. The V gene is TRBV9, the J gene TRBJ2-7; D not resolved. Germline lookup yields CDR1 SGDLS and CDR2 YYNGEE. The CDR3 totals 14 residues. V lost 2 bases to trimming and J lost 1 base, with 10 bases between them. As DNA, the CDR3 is TGTGCCAGCAGCGTTCGTTATGAGTCCTACGAGCAGTACTTC. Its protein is CASSVRYESYEQYF.

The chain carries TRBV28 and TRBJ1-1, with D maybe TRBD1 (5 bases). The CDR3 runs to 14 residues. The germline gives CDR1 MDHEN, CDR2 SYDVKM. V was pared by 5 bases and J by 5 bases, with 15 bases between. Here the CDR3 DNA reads TGTGCCAGCAGTCCCCTAATGGGGGTAACTGAAGCTTTCTTT. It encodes CASSPLMGVTEAFF.

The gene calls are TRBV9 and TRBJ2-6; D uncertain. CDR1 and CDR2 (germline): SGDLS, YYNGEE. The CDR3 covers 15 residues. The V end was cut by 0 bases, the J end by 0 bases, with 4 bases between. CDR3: CASSVDLSGANVLTF. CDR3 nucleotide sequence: TGTGCCAGCAGCGTAGACCTCTCTGGGGCCAACGTCCTGACTTTC.

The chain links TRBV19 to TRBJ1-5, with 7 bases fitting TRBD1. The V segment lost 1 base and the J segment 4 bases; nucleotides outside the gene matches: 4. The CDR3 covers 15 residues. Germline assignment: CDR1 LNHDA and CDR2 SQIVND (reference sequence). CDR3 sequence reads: CASSIGQGRNQPQHF. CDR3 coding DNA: TGTGCCAGTAGTATAGGACAGGGCCGAAATCAGCCCCAGCATTTT.

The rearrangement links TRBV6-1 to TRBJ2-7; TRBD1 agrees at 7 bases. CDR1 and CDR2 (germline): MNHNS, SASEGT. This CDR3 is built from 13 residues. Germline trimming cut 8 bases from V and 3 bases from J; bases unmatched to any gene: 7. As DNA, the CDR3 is TGTGCCAGCGTCCGGGACAGACACTACGAGCAGTACTTC. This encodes CASVRDRHYEQYF.

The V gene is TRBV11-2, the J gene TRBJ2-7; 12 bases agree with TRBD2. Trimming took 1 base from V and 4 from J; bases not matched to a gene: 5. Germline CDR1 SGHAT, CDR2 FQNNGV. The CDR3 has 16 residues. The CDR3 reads CASSLGLAGGPYEQYF. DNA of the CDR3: TGTGCCAGCAGCTTAGGTCTAGCGGGAGGGCCTTACGAGCAGTACTTC.

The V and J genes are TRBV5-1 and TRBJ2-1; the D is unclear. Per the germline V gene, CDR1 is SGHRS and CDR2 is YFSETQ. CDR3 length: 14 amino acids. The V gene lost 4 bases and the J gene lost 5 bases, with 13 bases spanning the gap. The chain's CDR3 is CASSLMTANNEQFF. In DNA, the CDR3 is TGCGCCAGCAGCCTCATGACCGCGAACAATGAGCAGTTCTTC. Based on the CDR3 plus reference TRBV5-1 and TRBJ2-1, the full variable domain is KAGVTQTPRYLIKTRGQQVTLSCSPISGHRSVSWYQQTPGQGLQFLFEYFSETQRNKGNFPGRFSGRQFSNSRSEMNVSTLELGDSALYLCASSLMTANNEQFFGPGTRLTVL.

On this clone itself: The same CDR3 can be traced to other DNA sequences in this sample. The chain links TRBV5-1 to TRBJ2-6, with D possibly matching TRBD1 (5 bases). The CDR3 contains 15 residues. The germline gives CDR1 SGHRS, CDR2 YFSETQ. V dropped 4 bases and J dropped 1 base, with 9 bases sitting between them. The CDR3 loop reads CASSTGHSGANVLTF. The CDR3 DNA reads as TGCGCCAGCAGCACCGGACATTCTGGGGCCAACGTCCTGACTTTC.

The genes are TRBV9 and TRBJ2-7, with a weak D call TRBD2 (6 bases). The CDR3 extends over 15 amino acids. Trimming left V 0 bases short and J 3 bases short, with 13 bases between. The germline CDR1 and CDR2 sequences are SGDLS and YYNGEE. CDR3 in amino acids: CASSVAPGLDYEQYF. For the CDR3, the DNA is TGTGCCAGCAGCGTAGCCCCGGGACTTGACTACGAGCAGTACTTC.

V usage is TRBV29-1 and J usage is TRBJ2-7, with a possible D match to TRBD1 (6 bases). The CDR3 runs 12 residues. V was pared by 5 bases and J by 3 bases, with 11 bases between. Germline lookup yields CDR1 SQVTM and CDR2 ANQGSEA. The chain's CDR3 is CSVRTAYYEQYF. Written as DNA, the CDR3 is TGCAGCGTTCGGACAGCTTACTACGAGCAGTACTTC.

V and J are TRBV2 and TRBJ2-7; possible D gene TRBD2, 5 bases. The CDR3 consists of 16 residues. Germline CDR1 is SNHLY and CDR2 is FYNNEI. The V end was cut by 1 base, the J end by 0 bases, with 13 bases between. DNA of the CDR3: TGTGCCAGCAGTGAAGGTTTAGCGAACATCTCCTACGAGCAGTACTTC. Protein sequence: CASSEGLANISYEQYF.

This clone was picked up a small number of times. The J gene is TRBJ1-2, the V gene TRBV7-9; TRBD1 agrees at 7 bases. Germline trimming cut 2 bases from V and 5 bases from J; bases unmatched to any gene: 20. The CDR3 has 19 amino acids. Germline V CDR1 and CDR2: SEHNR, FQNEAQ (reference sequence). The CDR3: CASSLPERGQKKALYGYTF. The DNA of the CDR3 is TGTGCCAGCAGCTTACCGGAGAGGGGACAGAAGAAGGCCCTATATGGCTACACCTTC.

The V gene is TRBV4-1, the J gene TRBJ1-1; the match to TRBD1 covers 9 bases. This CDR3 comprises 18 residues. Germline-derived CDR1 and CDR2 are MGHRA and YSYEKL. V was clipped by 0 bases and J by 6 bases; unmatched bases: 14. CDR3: CASSQDLRRATGGAEAFF. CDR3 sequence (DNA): TGCGCCAGCAGCCAAGATCTTCGAAGGGCGACAGGGGGGGCTGAAGCTTTCTTT.

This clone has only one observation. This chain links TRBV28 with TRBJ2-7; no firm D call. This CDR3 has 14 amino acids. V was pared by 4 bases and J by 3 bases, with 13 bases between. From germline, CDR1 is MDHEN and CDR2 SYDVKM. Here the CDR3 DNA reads TGTGCCAGCAGTTATTACGGTGGGGTCTACGAGCAGTACTTC. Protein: CASSYYGGVYEQYF.